This T cell receptor (beta chain) was found in a study of blood T cell repertoires in COVID-19. Background on the study: Acute and convalescent COVID-19 samples came from the United States, Italy and Spain. From T cells, B-cell-depleted T cells, or PBMCs came the material, which was cDNA or gDNA.

The CDR3 has 14 residues. The ends were cut back, 6 bases at V and 5 bases at J, with 16 bases in the middle. In germline, CDR1 is ENHRY, CDR2 SYGVKD. Authors' analysis steps: For nucleated cells, counts were estimated from reference gene primer amplification. The table came from immunoSEQ multiplex PCR; TCRdb's copy has only in-frame clones and leaves some out. That table is the source of V, J and clone size, and D and trimming were worked out from the DNA. This table has 250,000 to 400,000 clones, around 88% appearing once. The chain carries TRBV10-3 and TRBJ1-1, with D perhaps TRBD1 (5 bases). The source material was peripheral blood. The receptor was isolated from a woman aged 25 to 39 with COVID-19, enrolled during active disease. CDR3 nucleotides: TGTGCCATCAGGGCTGACAGAGTTAGGACTGAAGCTTTCTTT. As protein: CAIRADRVRTEAFF.